The T cell receptor beta chain described here comes from a study of cytomegalovirus exposure and HLA in healthy donors. There are 18 residues in the CDR3. The J segment lost 2 bases and the V segment lost 2 bases, leaving 13 bases of the junction unmatched. CDR1 and CDR2 (germline): MGHRA, YSYEKL. The study ran its PCR with 60 Vbeta and 13 Jbeta primers. Produced via immunoSEQ multiplex PCR; TCRdb's table is partial and in-frame only. Among fewer than 140,000 clones listed, about four fifths were seen once. This TCR was sampled from a woman in her forties or fifties in good health and CMV-seropositive. V is TRBV4-1 and J is TRBJ2-5; 8 nucleotides agree with TRBD2. Sequencing was done on a sample of PBMCs. The CDR3 here is CASSQILIGGGGQETQYF. CDR3 coding DNA: TGCGCCAGCAGCCAAATCTTGATCGGGGGGGGTGGGCAAGAGACCCAGTACTTC.